This record covers a single T cell receptor (beta chain). This entry comes from a study of technical replicates of blood from a few donors. TCRdb's table, derived via immunoSEQ multiplex PCR, lists solely in-frame clones and lacks some. This repertoire shows 60,000 to 90,000 clones, approximately 97% found once; its top ten account for around 0.2%. The V end lost 4 bases, the J end lost 0 bases, and 9 bases lay between the germline ends. In germline, CDR1 is MDHEN, CDR2 SYDVKM. The CDR3 covers 15 residues. Sequencing was done on a sample of T cells isolated from PBMCs. The chain recombines TRBV28 with TRBJ2-2; no clear D gene. The receptor comes from a human donor in good health. The CDR3 sequence is CASSSWQANTGELFF. In DNA, the CDR3 is TGTGCCAGCAGTTCCTGGCAAGCGAACACCGGGGAGCTGTTTTTT.